The 30 T cell receptor beta chains given below trace back to one sample, sequenced in a study of T cell changes during pregnancy in multiple sclerosis. Sequenced by immunoSEQ multiplex PCR; TCRdb stores in-frame clones only, minus some. The sample lists approximately 49,000 clones, around 90% seen once, with under 6.5% in the top ten. The sample in question was peripheral blood, obtained after pregnancy. The receptor set was obtained from a female donor in good health, enrolled as a control in a pregnancy study.

This clone was detected once. V is TRBV11-2 and J is TRBJ1-1, with unresolved D. V shed 1 base and J shed 4 bases, with 7 bases lying between them. CDR1 is SGHAT and CDR2 is FQNNGV in the germline V gene. The CDR3 totals 13 residues. The CDR3, as DNA: TGTGCCAGCAGCTTAGCCCGCAGCACTGAAGCTTTCTTT. Protein product: CASSLARSTEAFF.

The rearrangement links TRBV6-5 to TRBJ2-2, with 7 bases aligning to TRBD2. The V segment lost 8 bases and the J segment 5 bases; nucleotides outside the gene matches: 11. Germline-derived CDR1 and CDR2 are MNHEY and SVGAGI. There are 15 residues in the CDR3. CDR3 sequence reads: CASGASGDRTGELFF. CDR3 in DNA: TGTGCCAGCGGGGCTAGCGGAGATCGGACCGGGGAGCTGTTTTTT.

The chain joins TRBV5-4 to TRBJ2-7; D unresolved. The CDR3 length is 15 residues. CDR1 is SGHNT and CDR2 is YYREEE in the germline V gene (reference sequence). V dropped 0 bases and J dropped 2 bases, with 12 bases sitting between them. The CDR3: CASSLVGYGAYEQYF. The CDR3 region has the DNA TGTGCCAGCAGCTTGGTCGGGTACGGAGCCTACGAGCAGTACTTC.

This chain links TRBV23-1 with TRBJ1-4; 7 bases map to TRBD1. TRBV23-1 is an open reading frame, and its role is uncertain. After removal of 4 bases from V and 10 bases from J, the junction contained 3 bases not matched to a gene. The CDR3 has 12 residues. The CDR3 nucleotides are TGCGCCAGCAGTCCCCAGGGGGGAAAACTGTTTTTT. Translation: CASSPQGGKLFF.

The V and J genes are TRBV5-1 and TRBJ2-1; possibly TRBD2 for D (7 bases). Germline CDR1 is SGHRS and CDR2 is YFSETQ. V lost 0 bases and J lost 10, with 23 bases in between. The CDR3 totals 17 residues. The CDR3 region is CASSLAPLAAQGIEQFF. The CDR3 DNA follows: TGCGCCAGCAGCTTGGCCCCCCTAGCGGCCCAGGGGATAGAGCAGTTCTTC.

This clone has a single count. The chain combines TRBV10-2 with TRBJ1-2, with TRBD1 matching over 7 bases. This CDR3 has 13 amino acids. Germline CDR1 and CDR2: WSHSY and SAAADI. V trimming: 11 bases; J trimming: 4 bases; junction bases outside the gene matches: 10. The CDR3 region has the DNA TGCGCCGCCACTTCGGACAGGAGCTATGGCTACACCTTC. Protein sequence: CAATSDRSYGYTF.

The chain is built from TRBV12-5 and TRBJ2-7; 9 bases align to TRBD2. V was pared by 6 bases and J by 6 bases, with 15 bases of the junction left unmatched. The CDR3 length is 16 residues. Germline V gene data show CDR1 as LGHNT and CDR2 as FRNRAP. CDR3 protein: CASGFQAGGPSGEQYF. DNA for the CDR3: TGTGCTAGTGGCTTCCAGGCGGGGGGGCCCTCAGGCGAGCAGTACTTC.

V and J are TRBV27 and TRBJ2-7, with 7 bases aligning to TRBD1. V shed 6 bases, J shed 3 bases, and the junction held 2 bases outside the gene matches. This CDR3 is 12 amino acids long. Per the germline V gene, CDR1 is MNHEY and CDR2 is SMNVEV (reference sequence). CDR3 coding DNA: TGTGCCAGCAGGGGGACAGACTACGAGCAGTACTTC. It specifies CASRGTDYEQYF.

The CDR3 protein is CASKGTDNSPLHF. The CDR3 DNA is TGTGCCAGTAAAGGGACAGATAATTCACCCCTCCACTTT. The chain joins TRBV19 to TRBJ1-6, with 7 bases lining up with TRBD1. Germline loops: CDR1 LNHDA, CDR2 SQIVND (reference sequence). Losses at the gene ends were 7 bases for V and 5 bases for J; bases not matched to a gene: 2. The CDR3 length is 13 residues.

The chain is built from TRBV7-9 and TRBJ2-7, with 8 bases aligning to TRBD1. The CDR3 extends over 15 amino acids. CDR1 is SEHNR, CDR2 FQNEAQ, per germline (reference sequence). Losses at the gene ends were 1 base for V and 2 bases for J; bases not matched to a gene: 4. CDR3 DNA sequence: TGTGCCAGCAGCTTAGTACAGGGGGGAACCTACGAGCAGTACTTC. It yields the protein CASSLVQGGTYEQYF.

This clone was recorded a few times. The rearrangement uses TRBV25-1 and TRBJ2-7; D perhaps matches TRBD2 (5 bases). The germline gives CDR1 MGHDK, CDR2 SYGVNS. V was clipped by 4 bases and J by 7 bases, with 20 bases between them. This CDR3 contains 15 residues. CDR3 residues: CASSVWTGREREQYF. The CDR3, as DNA: TGTGCCAGCAGTGTGTGGACCGGTCGGGAACGTGAGCAGTACTTC.

J is TRBJ1-2 and V is TRBV11-1; 8 nucleotides agree with TRBD1. In germline, CDR1 is SGHAT, CDR2 FQDESV (reference sequence). CDR3 length: 14 residues. Germline trimming cut 0 bases from V and 4 bases from J; bases unmatched to any gene: 1. Here the CDR3 reads CASSLAGQGYGYTF. In DNA form, the CDR3 reads TGTGCCAGCAGCTTAGCCGGACAGGGCTATGGCTACACCTTC.

This clone occurred once. The chain employs TRBV5-6 and TRBJ1-1; maybe TRBD1 (6 bases). The CDR3 totals 14 residues. The germline V and J ends were trimmed by 0 bases and 3 bases, with 9 bases remaining between them. Germline-derived CDR1 and CDR2 are SGHDT and YYEEEE. Here the CDR3 reads CASSLGTGYTEAFF. DNA of the CDR3: TGTGCCAGCAGCTTGGGTACAGGGTACACTGAAGCTTTCTTT.

The chain joins TRBV6-4 to TRBJ2-3; TRBD2 aligns across 11 bases. Trimming took 5 bases from V and 4 from J; bases not matched to a gene: 8. This CDR3 comprises 16 residues. Germline CDR1 MRHNA, CDR2 SNTAGT. The CDR3 nucleotides read TGTGCCAGCAGTCCAACTAGCGGGAGTGGAGCAGATACGCAGTATTTT. This sequence encodes CASSPTSGSGADTQYF.

The J gene is TRBJ2-1, the V gene TRBV2; 8 bases line up with TRBD2. The CDR3 contains 13 residues. With V trimmed by 6 bases and J by 7 bases, 5 bases remained unmatched. From germline, CDR1 is SNHLY and CDR2 FYNNEI. The CDR3 nucleotides are TGTGCCAGCAGGGTCGGCGGGAGGAATGAGCAGTTCTTC. This translates into CASRVGGRNEQFF.

This chain links TRBV6-1 with TRBJ2-7, with D possibly TRBD2 on 5 matching bases. Per germline, CDR1 MNHNS and CDR2 SASEGT. V lost 7 bases and J 6 bases, leaving 22 bases between the germline ends. The CDR3 contains 15 residues. The CDR3 DNA sequence: TGTGCCAGCATCCCGGAAGCAGGAGCCCGGGGCGAGCAGTACTTC. It specifies CASIPEAGARGEQYF.

This clone was observed a handful of times. The rearrangement links TRBV27 to TRBJ1-2; maybe TRBD1 (5 bases). CDR3 length: 13 amino acids. V shed 7 bases and J shed 8 bases, with 17 bases lying between them. Germline-derived CDR1 and CDR2 are MNHEY and SMNVEV (reference sequence). The CDR3 protein is CASKIPGREGYTF. CDR3 DNA: TGTGCCAGCAAGATTCCAGGGCGGGAAGGCTACACCTTC.

This CDR3 reads CASSPVQGSHQPQHF. The DNA of the CDR3 is TGCGCCAGCAGCCCCGTACAGGGAAGTCATCAGCCCCAGCATTTT. The chain uses TRBV4-3 and TRBJ1-5; the D gene is possibly TRBD1 (6 bases). CDR1 and CDR2 (germline): LGHNA, YSLEER. The CDR3 sequence is 15 residues long. The V gene lost 4 bases and the J gene lost 5 bases, with 15 bases spanning the gap.

V gene TRBV28 combines with J gene TRBJ2-5; 7 bases align to TRBD2. Trimming cost V 6 bases and J 1 base; bases outside gene matches: 11. The CDR3 consists of 16 residues. Germline V gene lookup returns CDR1 MDHEN and CDR2 SYDVKM. The CDR3 DNA reads TGTGCCAGCAGCCCCGGCGGGAGCGGTCCCCAAGAGACCCAGTACTTC. Translating it yields CASSPGGSGPQETQYF.

The rearrangement uses TRBV9 and TRBJ2-7; 9 nucleotides align to TRBD2. In germline, CDR1 is SGDLS, CDR2 YYNGEE. Trimming took 0 bases from V and 2 from J; bases not matched to a gene: 3. There are 15 residues in the CDR3. The CDR3 loop reads CASSVAASGAYEQYF. CDR3 coding DNA: TGTGCCAGCAGCGTAGCGGCTAGCGGGGCCTACGAGCAGTACTTC. Full variable domain (outside the CDR3, taken from reference TRBV9 and TRBJ2-7): DSGVTQTPKHLITATGQRVTLRCSPRSGDLSVYWYQQSLDQGLQFLIQYYNGEERAKGNILERFSAQQFPDLHSELNLSSLELGDSALYFCASSVAASGAYEQYFGPGTRLTVT.

The chain joins TRBV27 to TRBJ2-1; TRBD2 agrees at 7 bases. CDR3 size: 15 residues. J lost 5 bases, V lost 5 bases, and 9 bases had no gene match. Germline V gene sequence: CDR1 MNHEY, CDR2 SMNVEV (reference sequence). DNA of the CDR3: TGTGCCAGCAGTCGAGCCGGGACTACGAACAATGAGCAGTTCTTC. It encodes CASSRAGTTNNEQFF.

The rearrangement joins TRBV5-1 to TRBJ1-1, with a weak D call TRBD1 (6 bases). V lost 0 bases and J lost 6, with 15 bases in between. This CDR3 is built from 15 residues. In germline, CDR1 is SGHRS, CDR2 YFSETQ. The CDR3 spells CASSLDQGLTAEAFF. For the CDR3, the DNA is TGCGCCAGCAGCTTGGATCAGGGGTTGACGGCTGAAGCTTTCTTT.

The chain recombines TRBV5-1 with TRBJ1-1; D uncertain. V lost 2 bases and J lost 0, with 5 bases in between. CDR1 is SGHRS and CDR2 is YFSETQ in the germline V gene. This CDR3 contains 13 residues. The CDR3 is CASSLDLNTEAFF. In DNA form, the CDR3 reads TGCGCCAGCAGCTTAGACTTGAACACTGAAGCTTTCTTT. Complete variable domain (other parts from reference TRBV5-1 and TRBJ1-1): KAGVTQTPRYLIKTRGQQVTLSCSPISGHRSVSWYQQTPGQGLQFLFEYFSETQRNKGNFPGRFSGRQFSNSRSEMNVSTLELGDSALYLCASSLDLNTEAFFGQGTRLTVV.

The chain has TRBV7-8 and TRBJ2-1; 10 bases map to TRBD2. Germline CDR1 and CDR2: SGHVS and FQNEAQ. This CDR3 spans 16 amino acids. V lost 1 base and J lost 4; bases outside the gene matches: 4. CDR3 region: CASSLDGSGRYNEQFF. CDR3 DNA: TGTGCCAGCAGCTTAGATGGTAGCGGGAGGTACAATGAGCAGTTCTTC.

The rearrangement uses TRBV7-8 and TRBJ2-3, with 12 positions matching TRBD2. Germline loops: CDR1 SGHVS, CDR2 FQNEAQ. CDR3 length: 16 residues. Germline trimming cut 2 bases from V and 1 base from J; bases unmatched to any gene: 1. CDR3 DNA sequence: TGTGCCAGCAGCTTACGGACTAGCGGGGGCACAGATACGCAGTATTTT. Translating it yields CASSLRTSGGTDTQYF.

This sequence joins TRBV5-1 and TRBJ2-2; 11 nucleotides agree with TRBD1. The V gene end was trimmed by 7 bases and the J gene end by 5 bases; junction bases not matched to a gene: 13. The germline V gene encodes CDR1 SGHRS and CDR2 YFSETQ. The CDR3 consists of 17 residues. The CDR3 region has the DNA TGCGCCAGCCTAGATCTTTTAGGACAGGGGGCAACCGGGGAGCTGTTTTTT. Protein product: CASLDLLGQGATGELFF.

The chain joins TRBV29-1 to TRBJ2-7, with D maybe TRBD1 (5 bases). The germline V and J ends were trimmed by 4 bases and 6 bases, with 13 bases remaining between them. Germline V gene data show CDR1 as SQVTM and CDR2 as ANQGSEA. The CDR3 totals 12 residues. The CDR3 sequence is CSVVAGNSEQYF. The DNA for the CDR3 is TGCAGCGTTGTAGCAGGGAATTCCGAGCAGTACTTC.

V and J are TRBV20-1 and TRBJ1-2; D unclear. The CDR3 consists of 11 residues. V gave up 4 bases and J gave up 12 bases, with 15 bases separating them. Germline CDR1 reads DFQATT; CDR2 reads SNEGSKA (reference sequence). This CDR3 reads CSATPTQKHTF. The CDR3 DNA sequence: TGCAGTGCTACCCCGACACAGAAGCACACCTTC.

This sequence joins TRBV9 and TRBJ2-2; perhaps TRBD1 as D (5 bases). CDR3 length equals 14 residues. Germline lookup yields CDR1 SGDLS and CDR2 YYNGEE. Trimming took 6 bases from V and 6 from J, leaving 15 bases between them. In DNA form, the CDR3 reads TGTGCCAGCACTAAGATCGACAGTGCCGGGGAGCTGTTTTTT. This translates into CASTKIDSAGELFF.

The V call is TRBV19, the J call TRBJ1-2, with 10 bases aligning to TRBD1. The CDR3 consists of 18 residues. Germline V gives CDR1 LNHDA, CDR2 SQIVND (reference sequence). The V and J ends lost 1 base and 4 bases, in that order; junction bases with no gene match: 12. The CDR3: CASSIGRGQGPSGYGYTF. The CDR3 DNA reads as TGTGCCAGTAGTATAGGGAGGGGACAGGGGCCTTCTGGCTATGGCTACACCTTC.